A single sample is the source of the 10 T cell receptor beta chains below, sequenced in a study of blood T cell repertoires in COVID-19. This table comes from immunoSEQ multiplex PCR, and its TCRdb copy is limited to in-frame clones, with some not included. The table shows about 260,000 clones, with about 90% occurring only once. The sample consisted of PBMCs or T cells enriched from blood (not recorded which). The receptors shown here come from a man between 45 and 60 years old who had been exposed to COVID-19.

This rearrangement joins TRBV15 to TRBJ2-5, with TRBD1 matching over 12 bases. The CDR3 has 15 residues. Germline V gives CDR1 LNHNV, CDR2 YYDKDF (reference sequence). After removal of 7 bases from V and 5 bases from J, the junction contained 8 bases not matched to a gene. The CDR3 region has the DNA TGTGCCACCACCACTGGGACAGGGGGCTTTGAGACCCAGTACTTC. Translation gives CATTTGTGGFETQYF. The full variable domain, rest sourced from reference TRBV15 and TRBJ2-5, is DAMVIQNPRYQVTQFGKPVTLSCSQTLNHNVMYWYQQKSSQAPKLLFHYYDKDFNNEADTPDNFQSRRPNTSFCFLDIRSPGLGDTAMYLCATTTGTGGFETQYFGPGTRLLVL.

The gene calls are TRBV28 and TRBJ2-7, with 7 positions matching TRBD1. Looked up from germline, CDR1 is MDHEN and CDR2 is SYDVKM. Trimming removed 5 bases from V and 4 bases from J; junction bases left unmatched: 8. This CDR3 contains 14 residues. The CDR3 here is CASSARDSRYEQYV. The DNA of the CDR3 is TGTGCCAGCAGTGCTCGGGACAGCAGATACGAGCAGTACGTC.

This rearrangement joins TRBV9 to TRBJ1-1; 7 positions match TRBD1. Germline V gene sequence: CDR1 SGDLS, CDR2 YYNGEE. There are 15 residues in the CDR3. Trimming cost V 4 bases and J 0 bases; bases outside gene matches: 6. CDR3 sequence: CASSLETGLNTEAFF. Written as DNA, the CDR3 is TGTGCCAGCAGCCTAGAGACAGGGTTGAACACTGAAGCTTTCTTT.

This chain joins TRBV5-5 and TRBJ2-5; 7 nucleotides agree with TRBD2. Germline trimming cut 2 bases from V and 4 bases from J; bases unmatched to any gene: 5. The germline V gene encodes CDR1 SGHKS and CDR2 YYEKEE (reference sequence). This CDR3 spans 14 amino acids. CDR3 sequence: CASSFIGGSETQYF. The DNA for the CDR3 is TGTGCCAGCAGCTTTATCGGGGGGTCAGAGACCCAGTACTTC.

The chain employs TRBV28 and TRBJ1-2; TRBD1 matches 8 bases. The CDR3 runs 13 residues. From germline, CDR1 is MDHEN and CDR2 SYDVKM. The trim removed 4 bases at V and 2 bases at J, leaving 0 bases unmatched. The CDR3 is CASSWTGNYGYTF. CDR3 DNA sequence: TGTGCCAGCAGTTGGACAGGGAACTATGGCTACACCTTC.

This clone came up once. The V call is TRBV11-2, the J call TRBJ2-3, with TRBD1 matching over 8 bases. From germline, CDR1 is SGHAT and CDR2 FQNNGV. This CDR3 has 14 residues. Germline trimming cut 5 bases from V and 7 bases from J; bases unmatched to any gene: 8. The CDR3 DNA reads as TGTGCCAGCAGCGTTTATGGACAGGGTAATACGCAGTATTTT. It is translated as CASSVYGQGNTQYF.

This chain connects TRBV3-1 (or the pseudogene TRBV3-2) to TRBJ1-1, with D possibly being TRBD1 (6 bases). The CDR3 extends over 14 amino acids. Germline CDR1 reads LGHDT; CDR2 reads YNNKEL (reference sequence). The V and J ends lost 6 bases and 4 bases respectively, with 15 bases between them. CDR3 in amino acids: CASSRILQGTEAFF. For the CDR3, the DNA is TGTGCCAGCAGTCGTATATTACAGGGCACTGAAGCTTTCTTT.

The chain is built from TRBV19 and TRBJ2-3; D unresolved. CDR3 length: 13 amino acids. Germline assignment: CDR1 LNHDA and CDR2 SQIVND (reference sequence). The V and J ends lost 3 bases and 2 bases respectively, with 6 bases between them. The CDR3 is CASSIRVTDTQYF. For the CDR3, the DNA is TGTGCCAGTAGTATTCGGGTCACAGATACGCAGTATTTT.

The CDR3 nucleotides read TGTGCCAGCAGTCCTACAGGGGGCTATGGCTACACCTTC. It translates to CASSPTGGYGYTF. The chain combines TRBV3-1 (or the pseudogene TRBV3-2) with TRBJ1-2, with 8 bases matching TRBD1. After removal of 6 bases from V and 4 bases from J, the junction contained 4 bases not matched to a gene. Germline assignment: CDR1 LGHDT and CDR2 YNNKEL (reference sequence). The CDR3 loop spans 13 amino acids.

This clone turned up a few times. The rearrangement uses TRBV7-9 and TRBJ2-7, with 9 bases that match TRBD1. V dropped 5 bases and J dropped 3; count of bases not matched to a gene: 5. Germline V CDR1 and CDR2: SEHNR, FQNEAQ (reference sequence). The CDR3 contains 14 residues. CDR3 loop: CASSVGTGNYEQYF. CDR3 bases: TGTGCCAGCAGCGTGGGGACAGGGAACTACGAGCAGTACTTC.